This TCR beta chain was sequenced in a study of CD8+ T cells in alopecia areata. The study's findings and limits: Tofacitinib yielded significantly lower scalp clonality and fewer expanded CD8+ clones among the top 100.

Stated treatment: oral pan-JAK inhibitor, 5-10 mg twice daily. Collection of lesional scalp punch biopsies and peripheral blood was performed in alopecia areata patients. Concerning this clone itself: Its antigen is currently unknown.

The CDR3 runs to 15 residues. The J segment lost 2 bases and the V segment lost 3 bases, leaving 7 bases of the junction unmatched. CDR1 GTSNPN and CDR2 SVGIG come from the germline V gene (reference sequence). Extracted from the samples, RNA was reverse transcribed into cDNA to serve as the sequencing template. TCRdb's table, derived via immunoSEQ multiplex PCR, lists solely in-frame clones and lacks some. The repertoire holds some 150,000 clones, with about 61% as singletons. This chain uses TRBV30 with TRBJ1-2; 9 positions agree with TRBD1. The sequenced sample was CD4+ T cells sorted from blood, obtained at approximately week 60, from a patient treated with tofacitinib. This sequence was found in a human donor with alopecia areata. The CDR3 nucleotides read TGTGCCTGGAGCTGGGGGACAGGGTCCAACTATGGCTACACCTTC. It is translated as CAWSWGTGSNYGYTF.